These 28 T cell receptor beta chains came from one sample sequenced in a study of patients and donors after allogeneic stem cell transplantation. Each CDR3 protein gets one entry after TCRdb re-called the RT-PCR reads with MiXCR. The sample yields 150,000 to 200,000 distinct CDR3 sequences, less than 45% seen once. The sample taken for sequencing was blood, either unsorted or a sorted T cell fraction (not recorded which). Receptors were obtained from a human donor who was either an allogeneic HSCT recipient or a stem cell or donor lymphocyte infusion donor (not recorded which). It is not recorded whose cells these are; they may come from a transplant donor.

The chain couples TRBV4-1 to TRBJ1-1; possible D gene TRBD1, 5 bases. The germline gives CDR1 MGHRA, CDR2 YSYEKL. CDR3 length: 14 residues. The V and J ends lost 1 base and 10 bases respectively, with 16 bases between them. The chain's CDR3 is CASSQAPTPRGAFF. CDR3 nucleotides: TGCGCCAGCAGCCAAGCCCCAACCCCGAGGGGAGCTTTCTTT.

The chain has TRBV7-6 and TRBJ2-2; D not certain. The germline V gene encodes CDR1 SGHVS and CDR2 FNYEAQ. The CDR3 sequence is 16 residues long. V was trimmed by 3 bases and J by 5 bases, leaving 16 bases between them. The CDR3 DNA reads as TGTGCCAGCAGCTTCGATGGGGATGAAATTACCGGGGAGCTGTTTTTT. The encoded protein is CASSFDGDEITGELFF.

V is TRBV12-3 or TRBV12-4 and J is TRBJ1-2; possible D gene TRBD1, 6 bases. V lost 2 bases, J lost 4 bases, and 14 bases lay in between. The CDR3 sequence is 15 residues long. In nucleotides, the CDR3 is TGTGCCAGCAGTTTAAGGGGGGATCTGATCTATGGCTACACCTTC. It specifies CASSLRGDLIYGYTF.

The rearrangement joins TRBV28 to TRBJ2-2; unclear D gene. Germline CDR1 reads MDHEN; CDR2 reads SYDVKM. This CDR3 comprises 12 residues. Deletions cut 10 bases from V and 5 bases from J, with 11 bases between. The chain's CDR3 is CATSPQTGELFF. CDR3 coding DNA: TGTGCCACCTCGCCTCAAACCGGGGAGCTGTTTTTT. Full variable domain (remainder filled in from reference TRBV28 and TRBJ2-2): DVKVTQSSRYLVKRTGEKVFLECVQDMDHENMFWYRQDPGLGLRLIYFSYDVKMKEKGDIPEGYSVSREKKERFSLILESASTNQTSMYLCATSPQTGELFFGEGSRLTVL.

This clonotype appeared a few times. This chain uses TRBV7-9 with TRBJ1-1; 12 positions match TRBD1. CDR3 size: 18 residues. With V trimmed by 5 bases and J by 0 bases, 10 bases remained unmatched. CDR1 is SEHNR, CDR2 FQNEAQ, per germline (reference sequence). The CDR3 DNA sequence: TGTGCCAGCAGCCCACCTCCCGGGACAGGGGGCATGAACACTGAAGCTTTCTTT. Amino acid sequence: CASSPPPGTGGMNTEAFF.

The gene calls are TRBV25-1 and TRBJ1-5; 12 bases line up with TRBD1. Germline V CDR1 and CDR2: MGHDK, SYGVNS. V shed 3 bases and J 4 bases; nucleotides not matched to a gene: 4. There are 16 residues in the CDR3. The DNA of the CDR3 is TGTGCCAGCAGTGAGGGGACAGGGGGCGCAAATCAGCCCCAGCATTTT. It specifies CASSEGTGGANQPQHF.

The chain carries TRBV28 and TRBJ2-5; no reliable D call. Germline loops: CDR1 MDHEN, CDR2 SYDVKM. The CDR3 contains 14 residues. V shed 2 bases and J shed 5 bases, with 12 bases lying between them. The CDR3 is CASSLGQEGETQYF. CDR3 nucleotides: TGTGCCAGCAGTTTAGGGCAAGAAGGGGAGACCCAGTACTTC.

J is TRBJ1-2 and V is TRBV6-6, with 9 bases matching TRBD1. This CDR3 is built from 13 residues. V shed 5 bases, J shed 6 bases, and the junction held 4 bases outside the gene matches. Germline lookup yields CDR1 MNHNY and CDR2 SVGAGI (reference sequence). The DNA of the CDR3 is TGTGCCAGCAGTCTGGACAGGGGAAATGGCTACACCTTC. Translating it yields CASSLDRGNGYTF.

This clonotype showed up just once. The chain joins TRBV9 to TRBJ2-1; no clear D. Germline assignment: CDR1 SGDLS and CDR2 YYNGEE. The V and J ends lost 3 bases and 5 bases respectively, with 9 bases between them. The CDR3 consists of 13 residues. This CDR3 is CASSEEFDNEQFF. The DNA for the CDR3 is TGTGCCAGCAGCGAGGAGTTTGACAATGAGCAGTTCTTC.

This chain joins TRBV30 and TRBJ1-6, with a weak D call TRBD1 (5 bases). Trimming pared 0 bases from V and 1 base from J, leaving 13 bases between. Germline CDR1 reads GTSNPN; CDR2 reads SVGIG (reference sequence). CDR3 length equals 17 residues. Here the CDR3 reads CAWSVQAVWSYNSPLHF. The CDR3, as DNA: TGTGCCTGGAGTGTACAGGCGGTATGGTCCTATAATTCACCCCTCCACTTT.

This clonotype was seen a handful of times. V and J are TRBV9 and TRBJ1-2, with 7 bases matching TRBD1. This CDR3 has 15 amino acids. After removal of 3 bases from V and 8 bases from J, the junction contained 13 bases not matched to a gene. Per germline, CDR1 SGDLS and CDR2 YYNGEE. As DNA, the CDR3 is TGTGCCAGCAGCGACAGACAGGGTATAAGCAAAGGCTACACCTTC. This codes for CASSDRQGISKGYTF.

This clonotype was observed a handful of times. This chain joins TRBV21-1 and TRBJ2-5. TRBV21-1 counts as a pseudogene. The CDR3 contains 11 residues. The CDR3 DNA reads TGTGCCAGCAGCAAGCGAGAGACCCAGTACTTC. Translated, it gives CASSKRETQYF.

This chain joins TRBV30 and TRBJ2-1; TRBD2 is a possible D gene (5 bases). Looked up from germline, CDR1 is GTSNPN and CDR2 is SVGIG (reference sequence). The CDR3 has 12 residues. The ends were cut back, 5 bases at V and 10 bases at J, with 15 bases in the middle. The DNA for the CDR3 is TGTGCCTGGGGTCCATACGGACTGGAGCAGTTCTTC. It translates to CAWGPYGLEQFF. Full variable domain (missing parts from reference TRBV30 and TRBJ2-1): SQTIHQWPATLVQPVGSPLSLECTVEGTSNPNLYWYRQAAGRGLQLLFYSVGIGQISSEVPQNLSASRPQDRQFILSSKKLLLSDSGFYLCAWGPYGLEQFFGPGTRLTVL.

The V and J genes are TRBV5-5 and TRBJ2-3; 8 nucleotides align to TRBD2. The CDR3 runs 12 residues. Per germline, CDR1 SGHKS and CDR2 YYEKEE (reference sequence). Trimming took 4 bases from V and 13 from J; bases not matched to a gene: 8. The CDR3 loop reads CASSPSGGLEYF. Here the CDR3 DNA reads TGTGCCAGCAGCCCGAGCGGGGGTTTGGAGTATTTT.

The gene calls are TRBV20-1 and TRBJ1-1; the match to TRBD1 covers 9 bases. Germline V gene data show CDR1 as DFQATT and CDR2 as SNEGSKA (reference sequence). The CDR3 spans 16 residues. The ends lost 6 bases at V and 1 base at J; junction bases unmatched: 12. This CDR3 reads CSAPGTGRLGNTEAFF. Here the CDR3 DNA reads TGCAGTGCACCCGGGACAGGGAGGTTGGGGAACACTGAAGCTTTCTTT.

This clonotype came up a few times. The chain is built from TRBV5-1 and TRBJ1-1; a possible D gene is TRBD1 (6 bases). V lost 3 bases, J lost 1 base, and 10 bases lay in between. Germline CDR1 and CDR2: SGHRS and YFSETQ. The CDR3 loop spans 14 amino acids. The CDR3 region is CASSSGQRNTEAFF. In DNA form, the CDR3 reads TGCGCCAGCAGCTCCGGACAGAGGAACACTGAAGCTTTCTTT. Looking up the rest from reference TRBV5-1 and TRBJ1-1 gives the full variable domain: KAGVTQTPRYLIKTRGQQVTLSCSPISGHRSVSWYQQTPGQGLQFLFEYFSETQRNKGNFPGRFSGRQFSNSRSEMNVSTLELGDSALYLCASSSGQRNTEAFFGQGTRLTVV.

The gene calls are TRBV4-3 and TRBJ1-1, with 10 bases fitting TRBD1. CDR3 length: 14 residues. Germline loops: CDR1 LGHNA, CDR2 YSLEER. Unmatched junction bases numbered 4, after V lost 3 bases and J lost 6 bases. The CDR3 bases are TGCGCCAGCAGCCATCGACAGGGGGCCGCTGAAGCTTTCTTT. The encoded protein is CASSHRQGAAEAFF.

CDR3: CASSWGEAYNEQFF. CDR3 bases: TGTGCCAGCAGTTGGGGGGAGGCCTACAATGAGCAGTTCTTC. V usage is TRBV28 and J usage is TRBJ2-1; D possibly corresponds to TRBD2 (6 bases). V shed 4 bases and J shed 2 bases, with 9 bases lying between them. This CDR3 spans 14 amino acids. Germline V gene data show CDR1 as MDHEN and CDR2 as SYDVKM.

This clonotype was detected only a few times. The V and J genes are TRBV10-2 and TRBJ2-1; tentatively, D is TRBD1 or TRBD2 (5 bases each). This CDR3 contains 14 residues. The V end was cut by 5 bases, the J end by 2 bases, with 10 bases between. CDR1 and CDR2 from the germline V gene are WSHSY and SAAADI. The CDR3 region has the DNA TGCGCCAGCAGTTCCGGGACCACCTACAATGAGCAGTTCTTC. This sequence encodes CASSSGTTYNEQFF.

The table lists this clonotype with a few counts. The chain couples TRBV6-6 to TRBJ2-2, with 7 bases aligning to TRBD2. This CDR3 spans 16 amino acids. The V gene's germline CDR1 is MNHNY and CDR2 SVGAGI (reference sequence). The ends lost 2 bases at V and 6 bases at J; junction bases unmatched: 9. The CDR3 region is CASSYLGGRLAGELFF. The CDR3 DNA reads as TGTGCCAGCAGTTACCTAGGCGGGAGATTGGCCGGGGAGCTGTTTTTT.

This clonotype was observed a handful of times. The chain joins TRBV7-8 to TRBJ1-6; TRBD1 might be the D (6 bases). Germline V lookup: CDR1 SGHVS, CDR2 FQNEAQ. The CDR3 runs to 13 residues. The V end lost 6 bases, the J end lost 9 bases, and 12 bases lay between the germline ends. CDR3 loop: CASSDGGSSPLHF. CDR3 sequence (DNA): TGTGCCAGCAGTGACGGGGGCAGTTCACCCCTCCACTTT.

The gene calls are TRBV7-9 and TRBJ2-1; the match to TRBD2 covers 9 bases. This CDR3 spans 15 amino acids. Germline loops: CDR1 SEHNR, CDR2 FQNEAQ (reference sequence). J gave up 8 bases and V 4 bases, and 9 bases lay outside the gene matches. CDR3 DNA sequence: TGTGCCAGCAGCTCCGATCCGGGACTAGCCTATGAGCAGTTCTTC. This translates into CASSSDPGLAYEQFF. Complete variable domain (other parts from reference TRBV7-9 and TRBJ2-1): DTGVSQNPRHKITKRGQNVTFRCDPISEHNRLYWYRQTLGQGPEFLTYFQNEAQLEKSRLLSDRFSAERPKGSFSTLEIQRTEQGDSAMYLCASSSDPGLAYEQFFGPGTRLTVL.

The rearrangement links TRBV4-2 to TRBJ2-5; D is uncertain. This CDR3 contains 14 residues. Germline V gene sequence: CDR1 LGHNA, CDR2 YNFKEQ. V lost 2 bases and J lost 2, with 9 bases in between. The CDR3 sequence is CASSQSEVQETQYF. DNA for the CDR3: TGTGCCAGCAGCCAAAGCGAGGTTCAAGAGACCCAGTACTTC.

This clonotype was observed a few times. The genes are TRBV7-2 and TRBJ1-1, with TRBD1 matching over 10 bases. This CDR3 comprises 14 residues. Germline values: CDR1 SGHTA, CDR2 FQGNSA. V lost 8 bases to trimming and J lost 4 bases; unmatched junction nucleotides: 7. CDR3 residues: CASGTGTGATEAFF. CDR3 coding DNA: TGTGCCAGCGGAACCGGGACAGGGGCCACTGAAGCTTTCTTT.

This clonotype was recorded many times. The chain combines TRBV2 with TRBJ1-5; unclear D gene. V was trimmed by 7 bases and J by 4 bases, leaving 17 bases between them. The CDR3 has 15 residues. Germline lookup yields CDR1 SNHLY and CDR2 FYNNEI. The CDR3 DNA reads TGTGCCAGCATGAGGGAGAAGGGCTCAAATCAGCCCCAGCATTTT. Translation: CASMREKGSNQPQHF.

The chain links TRBV28 to TRBJ2-5; D is perhaps TRBD2 (6 bases). CDR3 length equals 16 residues. Germline V gene data show CDR1 as MDHEN and CDR2 as SYDVKM. The V and J ends lost 2 bases and 0 bases respectively, with 13 bases between them. CDR3 region: CASSLPSAQYQETQYF. CDR3 bases: TGTGCCAGCAGTTTACCTAGCGCACAGTACCAAGAGACCCAGTACTTC.

This clonotype was seen a few times. J is TRBJ2-1 and V is TRBV5-1; 7 bases agree with TRBD1. V trimming: 0 bases; J trimming: 9 bases; junction bases outside the gene matches: 3. In germline, CDR1 is SGHRS, CDR2 YFSETQ. The CDR3 length is 13 residues. CDR3 residues: CASSLAPGGEQFF. For the CDR3, the DNA is TGCGCCAGCAGCTTGGCACCAGGGGGTGAGCAGTTCTTC.

This clonotype was recorded a few times. The V call is TRBV15, the J call TRBJ1-5, with TRBD1 as a possible D gene (6 bases). This CDR3 is built from 16 residues. Germline V gene sequence: CDR1 LNHNV, CDR2 YYDKDF (reference sequence). V shed 0 bases and J shed 4 bases, with 13 bases lying between them. In DNA, the CDR3 is TGTGCCACCAGCAGAGATAGAGGGGGGGTTAATCAGCCCCAGCATTTT. Protein: CATSRDRGGVNQPQHF.